What follows are 14 T cell receptor beta chains derived from one specimen sequenced in a study of identical twins. TCRdb re-derived calls from the 5' RACE reads in MiXCR, one entry per CDR3 protein. The sample carries a few hundred thousand distinct CDR3 sequences, about 9% recorded once. The sequenced sample was naive T cells sorted from blood. Receptors originate from a woman aged 45-60 years in good health.

The table lists this clonotype with many counts. The chain couples TRBV4-1 to TRBJ2-3; D perhaps matches TRBD1 (5 bases). Germline V gives CDR1 MGHRA, CDR2 YSYEKL. The V and J ends lost 0 bases and 6 bases respectively, with 10 bases between them. CDR3 length equals 14 residues. The DNA for the CDR3 is TGCGCCAGCAGCCAAGAGAATGGGGCCGATACGCAGTATTTT. Protein: CASSQENGADTQYF.

This clonotype showed up just a few times. The chain combines TRBV9 with TRBJ2-2; D might be TRBD2 (5 bases). Deletions cut 2 bases from V and 1 base from J, with 9 bases between. CDR3 length: 15 residues. CDR1 and CDR2 (germline): SGDLS, YYNGEE. DNA for the CDR3: TGTGCCAGCAGCGTCGGGAACTTGAACACCGGGGAGCTGTTTTTT. It encodes CASSVGNLNTGELFF.

This clonotype was observed at least ten times. The chain employs TRBV29-1 and TRBJ2-3; no reliable D call. The ends were cut back, 0 bases at V and 5 bases at J, with 9 bases in the middle. Germline CDR1 and CDR2: SQVTM and ANQGSEA. The CDR3 consists of 13 residues. DNA for the CDR3: TGCAGCGTTGAAGATCGCGGTGTAGATACGCAGTATTTT. This translates into CSVEDRGVDTQYF.

This chain uses TRBV5-1 with TRBJ2-5; TRBD2 aligns across 9 bases. In germline, CDR1 is SGHRS, CDR2 YFSETQ. Trimming removed 7 bases from V and 5 bases from J; junction bases left unmatched: 9. This CDR3 has 14 residues. The CDR3 is CASRAGGPPETQYF. Written as DNA, the CDR3 is TGCGCCAGCCGGGCGGGAGGGCCGCCGGAGACCCAGTACTTC.

The rearrangement links TRBV11-2 to TRBJ1-6; TRBD1 is a possible D gene (6 bases). Germline V gene sequence: CDR1 SGHAT, CDR2 FQNNGV. The ends were cut back, 4 bases at V and 8 bases at J, with 21 bases in the middle. The CDR3 is 17 amino acids. CDR3 protein: CASSSIRGRKIDSPLHF. In DNA, the CDR3 is TGTGCCAGCAGCTCAATCAGGGGACGGAAGATAGATTCACCCCTCCACTTT.

This chain links TRBV6-5 with TRBJ2-1; a possible D gene is TRBD2 (6 bases). Deletions cut 7 bases from V and 4 bases from J, with 17 bases between. Germline CDR1 MNHEY, CDR2 SVGAGI. This CDR3 has 15 residues. The DNA for the CDR3 is TGTGCCAGCACCTCGGCGCCGGGAGCTTACAATGAGCAGTTCTTC. Its translation is CASTSAPGAYNEQFF.

This clonotype was observed at least ten times. The CDR3 spells CASRKGLAGRVNEQFF. CDR3 nucleotides: TGTGCCAGCAGGAAGGGACTAGCGGGGAGGGTCAATGAGCAGTTCTTC. This chain joins TRBV27 and TRBJ2-1, with TRBD2 matching over 13 bases. This CDR3 is 16 amino acids long. Germline lookup yields CDR1 MNHEY and CDR2 SMNVEV (reference sequence). V gave up 6 bases and J gave up 6 bases; unmatched junction bases: 8.

This clonotype was counted at least ten times. This chain links TRBV12-3 or TRBV12-4 with TRBJ1-2; 7 nucleotides match TRBD1. V shed 5 bases, J shed 8 bases, and the junction held 5 bases outside the gene matches. The length of the CDR3 is 12 residues. The CDR3 region is CASSPDRNGYTF. For the CDR3, the DNA is TGTGCCAGCAGTCCGGACAGGAACGGCTACACCTTC.

The chain links TRBV4-1 to TRBJ2-5; TRBD2 matches 8 bases. V lost 7 bases, J lost 5 bases, and 12 bases stayed unmatched. Germline V gives CDR1 MGHRA, CDR2 YSYEKL. The CDR3 runs 15 residues. The CDR3 sequence is CASTLSGSPGETQYF. The DNA of the CDR3 is TGCGCCAGCACCCTGAGCGGGAGCCCTGGGGAGACCCAGTACTTC.

This clonotype came up a few times. This rearrangement joins TRBV11-2 to TRBJ2-3; 15 bases agree with TRBD2. CDR3 length: 18 amino acids. V gave up 5 bases and J gave up 6 bases; unmatched junction bases: 12. Germline CDR1 and CDR2: SGHAT and FQNNGV. The CDR3 protein is CASSPYTGLAGGGDTQYF. The CDR3 region has the DNA TGTGCCAGCAGCCCATACACGGGACTAGCGGGGGGTGGTGATACGCAGTATTTT.

This sequence joins TRBV7-2 and TRBJ2-5, with a tentative D call TRBD2 (5 bases). The CDR3 is 13 amino acids. Looked up from germline, CDR1 is SGHTA and CDR2 is FQGNSA. V was cut by 5 bases and J by 7 bases, with 14 bases left in between. In nucleotides, the CDR3 is TGTGCCAGCAGCGAATGGGAGTCCCGGACCCAGTACTTC. It codes for CASSEWESRTQYF.

This clonotype was observed a few times. The V gene is TRBV24-1, the J gene TRBJ2-1; tentative D call: TRBD1 (5 bases). The CDR3 covers 13 residues. Deletions cut 7 bases from V and 5 bases from J, with 11 bases between. CDR1 is KGHDR, CDR2 SFDVKD, per germline. CDR3 in amino acids: CATSFSTDNEQFF. The CDR3 coding sequence is TGTGCCACCAGCTTCTCGACAGACAATGAGCAGTTCTTC.

This clonotype came up many times. CDR3 bases: TGTGCCACCAGTGTTCCCAGCTACAATGAGCAGTTCTTC. Translating it yields CATSVPSYNEQFF. The chain carries TRBV24-1 and TRBJ2-1; D is ambiguous. The CDR3 spans 13 residues. V lost 5 bases, J lost 3 bases, and 7 bases lay in between. The V gene's germline CDR1 is KGHDR and CDR2 SFDVKD.

This chain connects TRBV2 to TRBJ2-3; 11 bases are shared with TRBD2. V gave up 4 bases and J gave up 5 bases; unmatched junction bases: 2. Germline values: CDR1 SNHLY, CDR2 FYNNEI. This CDR3 has 14 amino acids. The chain's CDR3 is CASSGLAGLDTQYF. For the CDR3, the DNA is TGTGCCAGCAGTGGACTAGCGGGATTAGATACGCAGTATTTT.